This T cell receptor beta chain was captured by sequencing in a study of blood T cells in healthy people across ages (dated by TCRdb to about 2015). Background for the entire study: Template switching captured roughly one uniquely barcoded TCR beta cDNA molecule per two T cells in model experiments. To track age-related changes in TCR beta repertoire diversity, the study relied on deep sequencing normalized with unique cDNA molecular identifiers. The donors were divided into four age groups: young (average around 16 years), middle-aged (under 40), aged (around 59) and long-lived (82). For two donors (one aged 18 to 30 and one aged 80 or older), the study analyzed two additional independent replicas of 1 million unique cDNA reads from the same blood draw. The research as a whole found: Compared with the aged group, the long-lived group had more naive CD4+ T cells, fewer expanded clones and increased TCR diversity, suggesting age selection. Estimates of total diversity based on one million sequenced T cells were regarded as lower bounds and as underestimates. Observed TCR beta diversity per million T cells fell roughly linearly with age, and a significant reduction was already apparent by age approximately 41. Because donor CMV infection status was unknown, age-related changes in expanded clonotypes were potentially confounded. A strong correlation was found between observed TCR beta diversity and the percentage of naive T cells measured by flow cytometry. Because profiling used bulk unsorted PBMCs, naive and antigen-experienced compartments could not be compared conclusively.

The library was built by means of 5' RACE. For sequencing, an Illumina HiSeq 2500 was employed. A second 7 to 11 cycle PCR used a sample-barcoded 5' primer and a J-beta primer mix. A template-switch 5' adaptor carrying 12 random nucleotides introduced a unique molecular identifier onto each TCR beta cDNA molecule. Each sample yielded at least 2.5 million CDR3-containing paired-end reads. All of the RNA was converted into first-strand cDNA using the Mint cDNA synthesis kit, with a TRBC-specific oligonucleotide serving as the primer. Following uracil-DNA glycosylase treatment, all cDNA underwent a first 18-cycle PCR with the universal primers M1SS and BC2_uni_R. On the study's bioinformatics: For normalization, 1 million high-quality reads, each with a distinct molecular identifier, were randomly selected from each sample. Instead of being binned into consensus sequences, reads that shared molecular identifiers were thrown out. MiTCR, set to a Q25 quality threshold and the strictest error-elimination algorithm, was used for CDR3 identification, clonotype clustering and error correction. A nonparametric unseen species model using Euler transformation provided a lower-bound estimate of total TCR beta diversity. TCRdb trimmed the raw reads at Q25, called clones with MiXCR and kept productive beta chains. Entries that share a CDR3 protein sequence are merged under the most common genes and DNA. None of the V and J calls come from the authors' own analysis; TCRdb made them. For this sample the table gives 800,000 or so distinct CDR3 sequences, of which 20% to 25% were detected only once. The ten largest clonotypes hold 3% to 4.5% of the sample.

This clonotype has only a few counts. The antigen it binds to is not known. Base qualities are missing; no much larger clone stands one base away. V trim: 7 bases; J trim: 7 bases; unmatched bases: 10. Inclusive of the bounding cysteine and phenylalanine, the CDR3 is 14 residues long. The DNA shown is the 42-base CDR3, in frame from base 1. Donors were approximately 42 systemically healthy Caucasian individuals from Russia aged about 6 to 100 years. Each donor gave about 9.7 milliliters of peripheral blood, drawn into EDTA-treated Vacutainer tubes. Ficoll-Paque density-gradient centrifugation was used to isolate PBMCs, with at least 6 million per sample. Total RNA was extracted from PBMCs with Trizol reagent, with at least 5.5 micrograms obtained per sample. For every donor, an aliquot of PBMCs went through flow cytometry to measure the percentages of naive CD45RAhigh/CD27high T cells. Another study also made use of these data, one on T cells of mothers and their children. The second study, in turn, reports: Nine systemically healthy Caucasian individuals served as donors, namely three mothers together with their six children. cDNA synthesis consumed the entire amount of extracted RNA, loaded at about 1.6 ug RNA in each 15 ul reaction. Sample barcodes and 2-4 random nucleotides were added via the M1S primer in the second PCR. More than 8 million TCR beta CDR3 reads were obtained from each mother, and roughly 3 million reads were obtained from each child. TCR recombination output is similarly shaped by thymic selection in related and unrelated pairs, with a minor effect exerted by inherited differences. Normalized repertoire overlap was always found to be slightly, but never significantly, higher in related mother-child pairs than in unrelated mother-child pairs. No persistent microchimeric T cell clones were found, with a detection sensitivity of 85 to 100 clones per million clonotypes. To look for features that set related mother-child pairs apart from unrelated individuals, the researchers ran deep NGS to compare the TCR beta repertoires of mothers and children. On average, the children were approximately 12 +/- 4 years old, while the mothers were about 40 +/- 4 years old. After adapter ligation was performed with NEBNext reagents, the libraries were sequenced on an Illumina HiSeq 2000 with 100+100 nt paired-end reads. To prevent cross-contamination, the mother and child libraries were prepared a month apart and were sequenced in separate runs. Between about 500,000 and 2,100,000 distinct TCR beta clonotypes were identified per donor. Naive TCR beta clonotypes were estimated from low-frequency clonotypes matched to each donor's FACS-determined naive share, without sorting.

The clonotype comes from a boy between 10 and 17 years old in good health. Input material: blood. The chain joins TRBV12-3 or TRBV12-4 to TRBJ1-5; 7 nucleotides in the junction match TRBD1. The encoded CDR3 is CASTLTGLEQPQHF. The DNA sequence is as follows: TGTGCCAGCACCCTGACAGGGCTGGAGCAGCCCCAGCATTTT.